This T cell receptor beta chain came from a study of molecular identifiers for immune sequencing clone quantification. Whole-study results and caveats: Effector cells kept over 98% of their molecules in clones above 20 RNA copies, while naive cells kept under 1% there.

A note on this clonotype: Its antigen is unknown.

The CDR3 consists of 14 residues. V lost 3 bases and J lost 2, with 10 bases in between. CDR1 and CDR2 (germline): SEHNR, FQNEAQ (reference sequence). TCRdb re-analysed the PCR reads in MiXCR, keeping a single row per CDR3 protein. The sample contains fewer than 350,000 distinct CDR3 sequences, about 22% of which appear only once. This chain connects TRBV7-9 to TRBJ2-5, with unresolved D. Sequences were obtained from naive CD8+ T cells from blood, with Jurkat cell RNA spiked in. Subset given: FACS-sorted CD8+CD4-CCR7+CD45RA+ naive T cells. The clonotype was recovered from a human donor in good health. Some libraries in this study had Jurkat cell RNA spiked in. CDR3 amino acids: CASSLPRRQETQYF. The CDR3, as DNA: TGTGCCAGCAGCTTGCCCCGCAGACAAGAGACCCAGTACTTC.